The 19 T cell receptor beta chains below come from one sample, sequenced in a study of T cell repertoires in cytomegalovirus infection (dated by TCRdb to the late 2010s). According to the study, the label for this sample's treatment or condition signals: in vitro stimulation with specific CMV peptide epitopes to enrich CMV-specific T cells. For sequencing, an Illumina HiSeq 1500 was employed. TCRdb ran its own pipeline on the public reads, namely fastp trimming at Q25 and MiXCR clone calling, and kept in-frame beta chains. CDR3 protein sequences are deduplicated, and each keeps its most common genes and DNA. A total of 100,000 or so distinct CDR3 sequences appear in this sample, roughly 39% of them only once. The ten largest make up around 70% of the sample. These receptors have no known antigen. Sequencing was performed on CD8+ T cells from cultured PBMCs, taken from culture after CMV antigen stimulation. The receptors were sampled from a human donor in good health (CMV status not recorded). Some clones in this sample may be carry-over from other donors' samples.

This clonotype has ten or more counts. The J gene is TRBJ2-3, the V gene TRBV12-3 or TRBV12-4; 7 bases map to TRBD2. The CDR3 runs to 14 residues. Trimming at V came to 6 bases and at J to 4 bases, leaving 7 bases not matched to a gene. CDR3 nucleotide sequence: TGTGCCAGCAGCCTCACAGCGGGGTCAGATACGCAGTATTTT. Its protein is CASSLTAGSDTQYF.

The genes are TRBV13 and TRBJ2-3, with D possibly TRBD2 on 6 matching bases. This CDR3 comprises 18 residues. The germline CDR1 and CDR2 sequences are PRHDT and FYEKMQ (reference sequence). Trimming left V 1 base short and J 3 bases short, with 20 bases between. In DNA, the CDR3 is TGTGCCAGCAGCTTAGAGGTAGCGAGACTAGTGGGGACAGATACGCAGTATTTT. It codes for CASSLEVARLVGTDTQYF.

The chain links TRBV27 to TRBJ2-1, with a tentative D call TRBD1 (6 bases). The CDR3 sequence is 13 residues long. V was shortened by 4 bases and J by 9 bases, with 13 bases between the two germline ends. The germline gives CDR1 MNHEY, CDR2 SMNVEV (reference sequence). The CDR3 DNA follows: TGTGCCAGCAGTTGGGTGACAGGCGGTGAGCAGTTCTTC. Its protein product is CASSWVTGGEQFF.

This chain joins TRBV5-6 and TRBJ2-7; D not certain. Germline-derived CDR1 and CDR2 are SGHDT and YYEEEE. This CDR3 is 15 amino acids long. Trimming shortened V by 4 bases and J by 4 bases, and 18 bases separated the two germline ends. CDR3 coding DNA: TGTGCCAGCAGCCTTGGGCCATTTTCATCTTACGAGCAGTACTTC. Translation: CASSLGPFSSYEQYF. Full variable domain (rest looked up from reference TRBV5-6 and TRBJ2-7): DAGVTQSPTHLIKTRGQQVTLRCSPKSGHDTVSWYQQALGQGPQFIFQYYEEEERQRGNFPDRFSGHQFPNYSSELNVNALLLGDSALYLCASSLGPFSSYEQYFGPGTRLTVT.

This rearrangement joins TRBV27 to TRBJ1-1; the D is unclear. V shed 6 bases and J shed 4 bases, with 9 bases lying between them. The CDR3 has 12 residues. The germline V gene encodes CDR1 MNHEY and CDR2 SMNVEV (reference sequence). CDR3 nucleotides: TGTGCCAGCAGGAGGGTGGGCACTGAAGCTTTCTTT. This gives the protein CASRRVGTEAFF.

Only one count was recorded for this clonotype. This sequence joins TRBV19 and TRBJ1-1; 8 bases fit TRBD1. Germline CDR1 reads LNHDA; CDR2 reads SQIVND (reference sequence). The length of the CDR3 is 15 residues. V was pared by 6 bases and J by 3 bases, with 9 bases of the junction left unmatched. The CDR3 region has the DNA TGTGCCAGTAGAACAGGGGGGCGAACAGACACTGAAGCTTTCTTT. It is translated as CASRTGGRTDTEAFF.

This rearrangement joins TRBV7-6 to TRBJ2-3; D is ambiguous. This CDR3 comprises 14 residues. Germline loops: CDR1 SGHVS, CDR2 FNYEAQ. Trimming cost V 0 bases and J 5 bases, with 9 bases left between them. CDR3 sequence: CASSLAGWGDTQYF. The DNA for the CDR3 is TGTGCCAGCAGCTTAGCGGGGTGGGGAGATACGCAGTATTTT.

The chain is built from TRBV27 and TRBJ2-5; TRBD2 agrees at 10 bases. This CDR3 is 16 amino acids long. The V gene end was trimmed by 6 bases and the J gene end by 1 base; junction bases not matched to a gene: 8. Germline values: CDR1 MNHEY, CDR2 SMNVEV (reference sequence). The CDR3 reads CASRPSGGGGQETQYF. The CDR3 DNA reads as TGTGCCAGCAGACCAAGCGGGGGGGGGGGCCAAGAGACCCAGTACTTC.

At least ten counts were recorded for this clonotype. The genes are TRBV2 and TRBJ2-2; D might be TRBD1 (6 bases). The CDR3 is 15 residues long. Germline loops: CDR1 SNHLY, CDR2 FYNNEI. Trimming shortened V by 3 bases and J by 6 bases, and 14 bases separated the two germline ends. CDR3 sequence: CASSDYRERAGELFF. The DNA of the CDR3 is TGTGCCAGCAGTGATTACAGGGAGAGGGCCGGGGAGCTGTTTTTT. The whole variable domain, remainder taken from reference TRBV2 and TRBJ2-2, is EPEVTQTPSHQVTQMGQEVILRCVPISNHLYFYWYRQILGQKVEFLVSFYNNEISEKSEIFDDQFSVERPDGSNFTLKIRSTKLEDSAMYFCASSDYRERAGELFFGEGSRLTVL.

The rearrangement joins TRBV7-9 to TRBJ2-7, with TRBD2 as a possible D gene (5 bases). This CDR3 contains 13 residues. The V and J ends lost 3 bases and 5 bases respectively, with 11 bases between them. Germline V CDR1 and CDR2: SEHNR, FQNEAQ (reference sequence). The chain's CDR3 is CASSFSGGHEQYF. The CDR3 DNA reads TGTGCCAGCAGCTTCAGTGGAGGCCACGAGCAGTACTTC. Full variable domain (missing parts from reference TRBV7-9 and TRBJ2-7): DTGVSQNPRHKITKRGQNVTFRCDPISEHNRLYWYRQTLGQGPEFLTYFQNEAQLEKSRLLSDRFSAERPKGSFSTLEIQRTEQGDSAMYLCASSFSGGHEQYFGPGTRLTVT.

The CDR3 sequence: CSARVGASPTDTQYF. CDR3 nucleotide sequence: TGCAGTGCTAGAGTTGGGGCTAGCCCCACAGATACGCAGTATTTT. This chain links TRBV20-1 with TRBJ2-3; D assignment may be TRBD1 or TRBD2 (5 bases each). From germline, CDR1 is DFQATT and CDR2 SNEGSKA (reference sequence). There are 15 residues in the CDR3. With 1 base removed from V and 2 bases from J, the gap between germline ends came to 13 bases.

This chain connects TRBV20-1 to TRBJ2-2, with 11 bases matching TRBD2. Per germline, CDR1 DFQATT and CDR2 SNEGSKA (reference sequence). The CDR3 length is 19 residues. With V trimmed by 3 bases and J by 5 bases, 17 bases remained unmatched. This chain's CDR3 is CSASPPPTSGATMTGELFF. The CDR3 DNA is TGCAGTGCTAGTCCCCCCCCGACTAGCGGGGCGACCATGACCGGGGAGCTGTTTTTT.

This clonotype turned up a few times. V and J are TRBV7-2 and TRBJ2-3; TRBD2 matches at 8 bases. Looked up from germline, CDR1 is SGHTA and CDR2 is FQGNSA. CDR3 length: 16 amino acids. Losses at the gene ends were 0 bases for V and 0 bases for J; bases not matched to a gene: 2. The CDR3 sequence is CASSLAAGVSTDTQYF. The CDR3 bases are TGTGCCAGCAGCTTAGCAGCGGGGGTAAGCACAGATACGCAGTATTTT.

The J gene is TRBJ2-7, the V gene TRBV6-5; D possibly corresponds to TRBD1 (5 bases). Deletions cut 6 bases from V and 5 bases from J, with 11 bases between. The germline V gene encodes CDR1 MNHEY and CDR2 SVGAGI. The CDR3 consists of 12 residues. The CDR3 DNA sequence: TGTGCCAGCAGAGCAGGGTCCCACGAGCAGTACTTC. This codes for CASRAGSHEQYF.

The chain uses TRBV4-1 and TRBJ2-1; TRBD1 matches at 9 bases. This CDR3 region has 17 residues. Trimming at V came to 6 bases and at J to 5 bases, leaving 14 bases not matched to a gene. Germline V gene lookup returns CDR1 MGHRA and CDR2 YSYEKL. CDR3 DNA: TGCGCCAGCAGGTTCGTACCCGGGACAGGGACCAACAATGAGCAGTTCTTC. Its protein is CASRFVPGTGTNNEQFF.

V is TRBV7-6 and J is TRBJ2-7; 12 bases agree with TRBD2. V gave up 5 bases and J gave up 2 bases; unmatched junction bases: 7. Germline loops: CDR1 SGHVS, CDR2 FNYEAQ. The CDR3 loop spans 16 amino acids. The CDR3 DNA reads TGTGCCAGCAGCCGGCAGACTAGCGGGGGAACCTACGAGCAGTACTTC. This gives the protein CASSRQTSGGTYEQYF. The whole variable domain, filled in from reference TRBV7-6 and TRBJ2-7, reads GAGVSQSPRYKVTKRGQDVALRCDPISGHVSLYWYRQALGQGPEFLTYFNYEAQQDKSGLPNDRFSAERPEGSISTLTIQRTEQRDSAMYRCASSRQTSGGTYEQYFGPGTRLTVT.

The V gene is TRBV19, the J gene TRBJ1-1; D not certain. The length of the CDR3 is 15 residues. Germline assignment: CDR1 LNHDA and CDR2 SQIVND (reference sequence). V shed 7 bases and J shed 2 bases, with 17 bases lying between them. The CDR3 bases are TGTGCCAGTACTCACATCAGGCGATTTAACACTGAAGCTTTCTTT. Amino acid sequence: CASTHIRRFNTEAFF.

This clonotype was recorded at least ten times. The rearrangement uses TRBV2 and TRBJ1-4; D possibly corresponds to TRBD1 (6 bases). Trimming took 2 bases from V and 8 from J, leaving 15 bases between them. The CDR3 has 15 residues. From germline, CDR1 is SNHLY and CDR2 FYNNEI. CDR3 sequence: CASSESVTGGEKLFF. CDR3 in DNA: TGTGCCAGCAGTGAAAGTGTGACAGGAGGGGAAAAACTGTTTTTT.

The rearrangement uses TRBV9 and TRBJ2-5, with D maybe TRBD1 (5 bases). Trimming cost V 0 bases and J 5 bases, with 8 bases left between them. Germline CDR1 is SGDLS and CDR2 is YYNGEE. This CDR3 is built from 13 residues. The DNA of the CDR3 is TGTGCCAGCAGCGTAGCAGGGTTGGAGACCCAGTACTTC. It encodes CASSVAGLETQYF.